The 4 T cell receptor beta chains listed next were all sequenced from one sample in a study of cytomegalovirus exposure and HLA in healthy donors. PCR primers comprised 60 Vbeta and 13 Jbeta primers. Only in-frame clones appear in the TCRdb table, and some are missing; sequencing was by immunoSEQ multiplex PCR. The sample comprises approximately 260,000 clones, approximately 85% of which are singletons, and 2% to 2.5% rests with the top ten. Input material: PBMCs. Receptor source: a woman between 40 and 50 years old in good health and CMV-seropositive.

The chain combines TRBV15 with TRBJ1-1; D is unresolved. V was trimmed by 0 bases and J by 5 bases, leaving 13 bases between them. The CDR3 loop spans 15 amino acids. Looked up from germline, CDR1 is LNHNV and CDR2 is YYDKDF (reference sequence). The CDR3 DNA follows: TGTGCCACCAGCAGAGATGCCGGGAGTAATACTGAAGCTTTCTTT. Protein sequence: CATSRDAGSNTEAFF.

The rearrangement uses TRBV21-1 and TRBJ2-6; the DNA was not compared with TRBD1, the D call given in the table. TRBV21-1 is labeled a pseudogene. The CDR3 is made up of 15 amino acids. The CDR3 sequence: CASSNLQAGANVLTF. The CDR3 coding sequence is TGTGCCAGCAGCAATTTGCAGGCGGGGGCCAACGTCCTGACTTTC.

The chain uses TRBV5-8 and TRBJ2-3, with 7 bases identical to TRBD2. V shed 4 bases and J 4 bases; nucleotides not matched to a gene: 12. From germline, CDR1 is SGHTS and CDR2 YDEGEE. The CDR3 totals 16 residues. The DNA of the CDR3 is TGTGCCAGCAGCGGCGGGAGCGGGTCCTTTCCAGATACGCAGTATTTT. Protein product: CASSGGSGSFPDTQYF.

The CDR3 reads CATEGTSDNEQFF. Here the CDR3 DNA reads TGTGCCACCGAAGGGACTTCGGACAATGAGCAGTTCTTC. V gene TRBV19 combines with J gene TRBJ2-1, with D maybe TRBD2 (6 bases). This CDR3 spans 13 amino acids. V was clipped by 10 bases and J by 5 bases, with 15 bases between them. CDR1 LNHDA and CDR2 SQIVND come from the germline V gene (reference sequence).